The 15 T cell receptor beta chains below all came from one sample that was sequenced in a study of blood T cell repertoires in COVID-19. Produced via immunoSEQ multiplex PCR; TCRdb's table is partial and in-frame only. The sample has 60,000 to 65,000 clones, 83% seen once. Sequenced material: peripheral blood. Receptors originate from a man aged 45-60 years with COVID-19, enrolled during active disease.

The V and J genes are TRBV7-2 and TRBJ2-7; 10 nucleotides agree with TRBD2. Germline CDR1 SGHTA, CDR2 FQGNSA. The CDR3 sequence is 15 residues long. V shed 5 bases and J 4 bases; nucleotides not matched to a gene: 8. The CDR3 region has the DNA TGTGCCAGCAGCCTCTCGACAGCGGGAGGGTACGAGCAGTACTTC. Protein sequence: CASSLSTAGGYEQYF.

This clone occurred once. CDR3 bases: TGTGCCAGCAGTTGGCAGGGCGGACAGCCCCAGCATTTT. The encoded protein is CASSWQGGQPQHF. The rearrangement links TRBV27 to TRBJ1-5; D may be TRBD1 (5 bases). Per germline, CDR1 MNHEY and CDR2 SMNVEV (reference sequence). V lost 4 bases to trimming and J lost 7 bases, with 11 bases between them. The CDR3 contains 13 residues.

CDR3 in DNA: TGTGCCAGCAGCCCTAGCTACAATGAGCAGTTCTTC. Residues: CASSPSYNEQFF. The chain couples TRBV11-2 to TRBJ2-1; the D is unclear. Germline V gene sequence: CDR1 SGHAT, CDR2 FQNNGV. The V end was cut by 5 bases, the J end by 3 bases, with 5 bases between. CDR3 length: 12 amino acids.

This clone has only a few counts. In DNA, the CDR3 is TGCGCCAGCAGCCAAGAGGACCCAGGGCCGAACACTGAAGCTTTCTTT. Amino acids: CASSQEDPGPNTEAFF. The genes are TRBV4-3 and TRBJ1-1; D perhaps matches TRBD1 (5 bases). The CDR3 runs 16 residues. V lost 0 bases to trimming and J lost 1 base, with 12 bases between them. CDR1 is LGHNA, CDR2 YSLEER, per germline.

This chain uses TRBV28 with TRBJ1-5; TRBD1 agrees at 7 bases. With V trimmed by 5 bases and J by 4 bases, 8 bases remained unmatched. Germline V gives CDR1 MDHEN, CDR2 SYDVKM. CDR3 size: 15 residues. CDR3 nucleotide sequence: TGTGCCAGCAGTCTCTACAGGGGCAATAATCAGCCCCAGCATTTT. Translated, it gives CASSLYRGNNQPQHF. Looking up the rest from reference TRBV28 and TRBJ1-5 gives the full variable domain: DVKVTQSSRYLVKRTGEKVFLECVQDMDHENMFWYRQDPGLGLRLIYFSYDVKMKEKGDIPEGYSVSREKKERFSLILESASTNQTSMYLCASSLYRGNNQPQHFGDGTRLSIL.

V and J are TRBV3-1 (or the pseudogene TRBV3-2) and TRBJ2-7, with D possibly TRBD2 on 6 matching bases. The germline V gene has CDR1 LGHDT and CDR2 YNNKEL (reference sequence). The CDR3 spans 16 residues. Trimming cost V 1 base and J 3 bases, with 16 bases left between them. The CDR3 sequence is CASSQVPGPGSYEQYF. The CDR3 DNA follows: TGTGCCAGCAGCCAAGTACCGGGGCCCGGGAGCTACGAGCAGTACTTC.

The rearrangement links TRBV24-1 to TRBJ2-1, with 7 nucleotides matching TRBD1. The trim removed 7 bases at V and 3 bases at J, leaving 14 bases unmatched. The CDR3 covers 17 residues. The germline CDR1 and CDR2 sequences are KGHDR and SFDVKD. In DNA, the CDR3 is TGTGCCACCAGCGCTTTAGGACAGGCGACCAACTACAATGAGCAGTTCTTC. It encodes CATSALGQATNYNEQFF.

The V gene is TRBV9, the J gene TRBJ1-4; D unclear. The CDR3 runs 15 residues. Germline V CDR1 and CDR2: SGDLS, YYNGEE. V lost 3 bases and J 1 base, leaving 10 bases between the germline ends. The CDR3 DNA reads TGTGCCAGCAGCGGAGGCACGGAAACTAATGAAAAACTGTTTTTT. It specifies CASSGGTETNEKLFF.

V and J are TRBV7-8 and TRBJ2-7, with 9 bases matching TRBD1. With V trimmed by 5 bases and J by 3 bases, 5 bases remained unmatched. This CDR3 has 14 amino acids. Per the germline V gene, CDR1 is SGHVS and CDR2 is FQNEAQ. The CDR3 nucleotides read TGTGCCAGCAGCGGCCGGGACAGGGACTACGAGCAGTACTTC. Its translation: CASSGRDRDYEQYF.

CDR3 nucleotide sequence: TGCGCCAGCACCCGCCGAGGGGGCGGGGACACTGAAGCTTTCTTT. Translation gives CASTRRGGGDTEAFF. The chain employs TRBV10-2 and TRBJ1-1; 7 nucleotides align to TRBD1. The CDR3 sequence is 15 residues long. Germline trimming cut 7 bases from V and 3 bases from J; bases unmatched to any gene: 11. The germline gives CDR1 WSHSY, CDR2 SAAADI.

This chain links TRBV5-1 with TRBJ2-2; D ambiguous. CDR3 size: 14 residues. In germline, CDR1 is SGHRS, CDR2 YFSETQ. Deletions cut 4 bases from V and 2 bases from J, with 9 bases between. The CDR3 reads CASSTAANTGELFF. DNA of the CDR3: TGCGCCAGCAGCACAGCCGCAAACACCGGGGAGCTGTTTTTT.

V and J are TRBV30 and TRBJ1-3; possible D gene TRBD1, 5 bases. Germline V gives CDR1 GTSNPN, CDR2 SVGIG (reference sequence). V was trimmed by 4 bases and J by 2 bases, leaving 9 bases between them. The length of the CDR3 is 13 residues. The DNA of the CDR3 is TGTGCCTGGATTTTAGGGGCTGGAAACACCATATATTTT. The encoded protein is CAWILGAGNTIYF.

The V call is TRBV7-9, the J call TRBJ1-4; tentative D call: TRBD1 (5 bases). Trimming took 4 bases from V and 3 from J, leaving 15 bases between them. Per the germline V gene, CDR1 is SEHNR and CDR2 is FQNEAQ (reference sequence). The CDR3 spans 16 residues. DNA for the CDR3: TGTGCCAGCAGCTCGTCCGACCGGGGGTCTAATGAAAAACTGTTTTTT. Residues: CASSSSDRGSNEKLFF.

This chain joins TRBV18 and TRBJ1-3; 10 nucleotides align to TRBD1. Germline V CDR1 and CDR2: KGHSH, LQKENI. The J segment lost 7 bases and the V segment lost 3 bases, leaving 9 bases of the junction unmatched. This CDR3 comprises 16 residues. In DNA form, the CDR3 reads TGTGCCAGCTCACCTACCGGGACAGGGGTCGGGAACACCATATATTTT. Protein sequence: CASSPTGTGVGNTIYF.

V is TRBV27 and J is TRBJ1-3; D ambiguous. CDR1 and CDR2 (germline): MNHEY, SMNVEV (reference sequence). Trimming removed 6 bases at V and 1 base at J, with 7 bases between. The CDR3 length is 13 residues. The CDR3 here is CASRSLSGNTIYF. The CDR3 nucleotides read TGTGCCAGCAGATCCCTGTCTGGAAACACCATATATTTT.